Shown below are 2 T cell receptor beta chains from a single sample sequenced in a study of shared clonotypes between healthy human individuals. Data came from immunoSEQ multiplex PCR; TCRdb stores just in-frame clones and leaves some out. The data hold nearly 1 million clones, with approximately 80% observed a single time. The sample was memory CD4+ T cells sorted from blood. Subset: CD45RA-negative fraction. These receptors all come from a man aged 18 to 29 in good health.

The chain carries TRBV11-2 and TRBJ2-4; D might be TRBD2 (5 bases). The germline CDR1 and CDR2 sequences are SGHAT and FQNNGV. V lost 6 bases and J lost 6, with 15 bases in between. This CDR3 comprises 14 residues. Written as DNA, the CDR3 is TGTGCCAGCAGTCCCCCCGAGGGAAGAAACATTCAGTACTTC. Its protein product is CASSPPEGRNIQYF.

The chain joins TRBV29-1 to TRBJ2-2; TRBD2 is a possible D gene (6 bases). Germline V gene sequence: CDR1 SQVTM, CDR2 ANQGSEA. Trimming removed 5 bases at V and 1 base at J, with 14 bases between. The CDR3 contains 15 residues. CDR3 in DNA: TGCAGCGTTTATACCGGGACTCGGAACACCGGGGAGCTGTTTTTT. Translating gives CSVYTGTRNTGELFF.